In its sample, the clone carrying this T cell receptor beta chain was seen once. Its antigen is not known. The data belong to a study of OX40 agonist ivuxolimab in advanced cancers. As for the study in general: Hepatocellular carcinoma, melanoma, renal cell or head and neck cancer occurred in dose-escalation patients. Enrollees could have had prior anti-PD-1, anti-PD-L1 or anti-CTLA-4 therapy, which more than 30% had received.

TCRdb's copy holds only in-frame clones and misses some; the assay was immunoSEQ multiplex PCR. In the table there are some 77,000 clones, over 85% of which are singletons. Study results and caveats: On average, a greater number of expanded clones characterised CD8+ T cells relative to CD4+.

The germline V gene has CDR1 KGHSH and CDR2 LQKENI. V was clipped by 2 bases and J by 0 bases, with 17 bases between them. The length of the CDR3 is 18 residues. Specimen: CD4+ or CD8+ T cells sorted from blood, collected in a trial of the OX40 agonist ivuxolimab. This TCR was sampled from an adult with an advanced solid tumor such as melanoma, head and neck, liver or kidney cancer. This chain joins TRBV18 and TRBJ2-1; D gene uncertain. The DNA of the CDR3 is TGTGCCAGCTCACCATCGCAACCCGTACTGAGCTCCTACAATGAGCAGTTCTTC. Translation: CASSPSQPVLSSYNEQFF.